A single sample gave rise to the 11 T cell receptor beta chains below, sequenced in a study of prognosis after radiotherapy for stage I lung cancer. Amplification of the TCR beta CDR3 (from genomic DNA) was done by two-round multiplex PCR. Round-one PCR had primers specific to each TRBV and TRBJ gene. TCRdb independently ran MiXCR on the multiplex PCR reads; one entry per CDR3 protein. The table has nearly 25,000 distinct CDR3 sequences, approximately 40% seen once. Sample: PBMCs, taken before or after stereotactic body radiation therapy (not recorded which). These receptors were taken from a donor over 45 with non-small cell lung cancer.

The J gene is TRBJ2-1, the V gene TRBV20-1, with D tentatively TRBD1 or TRBD2 (5 bases each). Per germline, CDR1 DFQATT and CDR2 SNEGSKA (reference sequence). The CDR3 is 12 residues long. V was shortened by 7 bases and J by 5 bases, with 12 bases between the two germline ends. The chain's CDR3 is CSVGGANNEQFF. In DNA form, the CDR3 reads TGCAGTGTTGGGGGAGCGAACAATGAGCAGTTCTTC.

The table lists this clonotype with many counts. The rearrangement joins TRBV15 to TRBJ2-1, with TRBD2 identical over 9 bases. CDR3 length: 16 residues. J gave up 4 bases and V 1 base, and 5 bases lay outside the gene matches. CDR1 is LNHNV, CDR2 YYDKDF, per germline (reference sequence). CDR3: CATSRARLAVYNEQFF. CDR3 nucleotide sequence: TGTGCCACCAGCAGAGCGAGACTAGCGGTTTACAATGAGCAGTTCTTC.

This clonotype was counted at least ten times. V and J are TRBV30 and TRBJ1-6, with unresolved D. V was shortened by 3 bases and J by 4 bases, with 7 bases between the two germline ends. The V gene's germline CDR1 is GTSNPN and CDR2 SVGIG (reference sequence). This CDR3 comprises 13 residues. CDR3 sequence (DNA): TGTGCCTGGAGGCAGGATTATAATTCACCCCTCCACTTT. It encodes CAWRQDYNSPLHF. The whole variable domain, remainder taken from reference TRBV30 and TRBJ1-6, is SQTIHQWPATLVQPVGSPLSLECTVEGTSNPNLYWYRQAAGRGLQLLFYSVGIGQISSEVPQNLSASRPQDRQFILSSKKLLLSDSGFYLCAWRQDYNSPLHFGNGTRLTVT.

The genes are TRBV19 and TRBJ1-2, with D hard to call. V gave up 7 bases and J gave up 4 bases, with 19 bases separating them. Germline V gene lookup returns CDR1 LNHDA and CDR2 SQIVND (reference sequence). The CDR3 extends over 15 amino acids. In DNA, the CDR3 is TGTGCCAGTAAAGTACAGTACCCAATCTCCTATGGCTACACCTTC. Translating gives CASKVQYPISYGYTF.

Concerning this clonotype itself: An end of the junction differs from the germline gene, which may be a read error. The chain carries TRBV5-1 and TRBJ2-3; 14 positions match TRBD2. CDR1 and CDR2 from the germline V gene are SGHRS and YFSETQ. The CDR3 runs to 16 residues. Here the CDR3 reads CAGSPGLAGVLNTQYF. CDR3 in DNA: TGCGCCGGCAGCCCGGGACTAGCGGGAGTGTTGAATACGCAGTATTTT.

This clonotype was seen many times. CDR3: CASSWTPGTGGASGYTF. The CDR3 nucleotides read TGTGCCAGCAGCTGGACCCCCGGGACAGGGGGCGCGAGTGGCTACACCTTC. The chain has TRBV9 and TRBJ1-2; 12 bases line up with TRBD1. CDR3 size: 17 residues. Trimming took 4 bases from V and 7 from J; bases not matched to a gene: 14. Germline V gives CDR1 SGDLS, CDR2 YYNGEE.

Ten or more counts support this clonotype. A read error may be the cause here, since a much bigger clone is one base away. This chain uses TRBV28 with TRBJ2-7; 13 positions agree with TRBD2. The CDR3 has 15 amino acids. CDR1 and CDR2 from the germline V gene are MDHEN and SYDVKM. CDR3 protein: CASSFGLAGVYEQCF. In DNA, the CDR3 is TGTGCCAGCAGTTTTGGACTAGCGGGAGTCTACGAGCAGTGCTTC.

This clonotype is categorized as medium-sized (0.01 to 0.1%). This rearrangement joins TRBV27 to TRBJ1-5; no reliable D call. Germline lookup yields CDR1 MNHEY and CDR2 SMNVEV (reference sequence). V was pared by 2 bases and J by 7 bases, with 9 bases between. The CDR3 runs to 13 residues. The CDR3 bases are TGTGCCAGCAGTTTAAGGGTCCGGCAGCCCCAGCATTTT. Translating it yields CASSLRVRQPQHF.

The V and J genes are TRBV2 and TRBJ2-1, with 8 bases that match TRBD1. Trimming took 5 bases from V and 7 from J; bases not matched to a gene: 4. Germline V lookup: CDR1 SNHLY, CDR2 FYNNEI. The CDR3 has 13 residues. CDR3 nucleotides: TGTGCCAGCAGTCCGGACAGGGAAAATGAGCAGTTCTTC. The encoded protein is CASSPDRENEQFF. Looking up the rest from reference TRBV2 and TRBJ2-1 gives the full variable domain: EPEVTQTPSHQVTQMGQEVILRCVPISNHLYFYWYRQILGQKVEFLVSFYNNEISEKSEIFDDQFSVERPDGSNFTLKIRSTKLEDSAMYFCASSPDRENEQFFGPGTRLTVL.

By share, this clonotype ranks as medium-sized (0.01 to 0.1%). The CDR3 spells CASSLEADTQYF. The DNA for the CDR3 is TGCGCCAGCAGCTTGGAAGCAGATACGCAGTATTTT. The gene calls are TRBV5-1 and TRBJ2-3; no definite D call. The V end was cut by 0 bases, the J end by 4 bases, with 3 bases between. CDR1 SGHRS and CDR2 YFSETQ come from the germline V gene. The CDR3 extends over 12 amino acids. Based on the CDR3 plus reference TRBV5-1 and TRBJ2-3, the full variable domain is KAGVTQTPRYLIKTRGQQVTLSCSPISGHRSVSWYQQTPGQGLQFLFEYFSETQRNKGNFPGRFSGRQFSNSRSEMNVSTLELGDSALYLCASSLEADTQYFGPGTRLTVL.

Concerning this clonotype: This likely came from a read error, as a far larger clone is one base away. This chain connects TRBV6-1 to TRBJ1-2; weak D call: TRBD1 (5 bases). The CDR3 totals 13 residues. In germline, CDR1 is MNHNS, CDR2 SASEGT. V lost 7 bases to trimming and J lost 8 bases, with 17 bases between them. CDR3 sequence reads: CASIQDSGGGYTF. In nucleotides, the CDR3 is TGTGCCAGCATCCAAGACAGCGGCGGGGGCTACACCTTC.